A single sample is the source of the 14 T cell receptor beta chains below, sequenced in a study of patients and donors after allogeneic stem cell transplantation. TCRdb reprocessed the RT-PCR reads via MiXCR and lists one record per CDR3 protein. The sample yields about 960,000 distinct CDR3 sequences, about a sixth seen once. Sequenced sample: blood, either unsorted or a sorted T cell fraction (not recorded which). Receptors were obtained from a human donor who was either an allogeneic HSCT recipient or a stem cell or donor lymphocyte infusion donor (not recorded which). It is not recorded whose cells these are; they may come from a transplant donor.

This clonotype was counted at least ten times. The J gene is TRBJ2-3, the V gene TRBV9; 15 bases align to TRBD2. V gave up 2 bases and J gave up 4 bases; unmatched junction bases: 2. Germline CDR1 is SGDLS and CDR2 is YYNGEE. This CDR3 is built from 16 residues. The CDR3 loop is CASSVGLAGGSDTQYF. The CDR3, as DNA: TGTGCCAGCAGCGTGGGACTAGCGGGGGGATCAGATACGCAGTATTTT. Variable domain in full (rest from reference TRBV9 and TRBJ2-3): DSGVTQTPKHLITATGQRVTLRCSPRSGDLSVYWYQQSLDQGLQFLIQYYNGEERAKGNILERFSAQQFPDLHSELNLSSLELGDSALYFCASSVGLAGGSDTQYFGPGTRLTVL.

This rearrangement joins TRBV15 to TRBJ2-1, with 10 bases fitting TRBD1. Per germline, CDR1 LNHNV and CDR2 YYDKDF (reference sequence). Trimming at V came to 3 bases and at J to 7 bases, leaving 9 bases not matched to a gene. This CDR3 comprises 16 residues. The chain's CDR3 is CATSRAGTGAVNEQFF. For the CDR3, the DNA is TGTGCCACCAGCAGGGCCGGGACAGGGGCGGTAAATGAGCAGTTCTTC. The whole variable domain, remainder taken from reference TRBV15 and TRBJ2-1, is DAMVIQNPRYQVTQFGKPVTLSCSQTLNHNVMYWYQQKSSQAPKLLFHYYDKDFNNEADTPDNFQSRRPNTSFCFLDIRSPGLGDTAMYLCATSRAGTGAVNEQFFGPGTRLTVL.

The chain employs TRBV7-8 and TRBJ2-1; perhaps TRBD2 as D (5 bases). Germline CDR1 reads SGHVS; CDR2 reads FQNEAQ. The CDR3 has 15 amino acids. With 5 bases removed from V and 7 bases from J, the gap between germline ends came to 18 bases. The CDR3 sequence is CASSPSGNMGNEQFF. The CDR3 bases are TGTGCCAGCAGCCCGAGCGGCAATATGGGGAATGAGCAGTTCTTC.

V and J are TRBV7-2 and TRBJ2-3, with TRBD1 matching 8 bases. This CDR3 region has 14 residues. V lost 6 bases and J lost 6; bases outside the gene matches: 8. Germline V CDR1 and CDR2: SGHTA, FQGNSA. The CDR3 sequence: CASRNQRQGDTQYF. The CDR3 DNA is TGTGCCAGCAGAAACCAGAGACAGGGGGATACGCAGTATTTT.

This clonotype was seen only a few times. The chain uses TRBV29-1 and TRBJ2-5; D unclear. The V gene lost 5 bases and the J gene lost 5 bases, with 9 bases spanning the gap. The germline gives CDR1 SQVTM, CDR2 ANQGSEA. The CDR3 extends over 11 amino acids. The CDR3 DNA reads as TGCAGCGTTACCGACTGGGAGACCCAGTACTTC. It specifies CSVTDWETQYF.

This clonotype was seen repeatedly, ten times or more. The CDR3 reads CSVARGSYEQYF. CDR3 nucleotide sequence: TGCAGCGTTGCGAGGGGATCCTACGAGCAGTACTTC. The chain uses TRBV29-1 and TRBJ2-7; the D gene could be TRBD1 or TRBD2 (5 bases each). With 4 bases removed from V and 1 base from J, the gap between germline ends came to 8 bases. The V gene's germline CDR1 is SQVTM and CDR2 ANQGSEA. This CDR3 comprises 12 residues.

The CDR3 region has the DNA TGTGCCAGCACCCGGGACGGAACATTTAGCACAGATACGCAGTATTTT. It encodes CASTRDGTFSTDTQYF. The chain combines TRBV6-2 or TRBV6-3 with TRBJ2-3, with D tentatively TRBD1 or TRBD2 (5 bases each). The V end lost 7 bases, the J end lost 0 bases, and 17 bases lay between the germline ends. This CDR3 is 16 amino acids long. CDR1 is MNHEY, CDR2 SVGEGT, per germline.

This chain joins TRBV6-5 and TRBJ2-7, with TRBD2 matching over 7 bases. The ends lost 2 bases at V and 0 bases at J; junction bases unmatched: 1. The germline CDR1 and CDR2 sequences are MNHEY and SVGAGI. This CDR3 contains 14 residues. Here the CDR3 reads CASSYTSASYEQYF. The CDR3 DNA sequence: TGTGCCAGCAGTTACACTAGCGCCTCCTACGAGCAGTACTTC.

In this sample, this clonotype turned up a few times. Here the CDR3 reads CASSAGLGAGELFF. The CDR3 coding sequence is TGTGCCAGCAGCGCCGGACTAGGAGCCGGGGAGCTGTTTTTT. The chain employs TRBV7-3 and TRBJ2-2, with 7 bases lining up with TRBD2. The CDR3 has 14 amino acids. V shed 5 bases and J 6 bases; nucleotides not matched to a gene: 6. Germline values: CDR1 SGHTA, CDR2 FQGTGA.

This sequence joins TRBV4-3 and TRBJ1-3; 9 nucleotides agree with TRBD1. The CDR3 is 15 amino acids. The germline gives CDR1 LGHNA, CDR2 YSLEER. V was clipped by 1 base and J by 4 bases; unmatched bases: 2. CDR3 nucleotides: TGCGCCAGCAGCCAAGGGACAGGGGAAGGAAACACCATATATTTT. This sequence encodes CASSQGTGEGNTIYF.

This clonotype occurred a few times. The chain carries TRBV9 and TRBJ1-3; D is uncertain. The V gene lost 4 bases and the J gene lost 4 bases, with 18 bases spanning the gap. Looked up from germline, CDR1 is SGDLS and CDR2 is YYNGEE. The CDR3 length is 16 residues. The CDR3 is CASSPAGRSPGNTIYF. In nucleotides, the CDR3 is TGTGCCAGCAGCCCCGCTGGTCGGTCGCCCGGAAACACCATATATTTT.

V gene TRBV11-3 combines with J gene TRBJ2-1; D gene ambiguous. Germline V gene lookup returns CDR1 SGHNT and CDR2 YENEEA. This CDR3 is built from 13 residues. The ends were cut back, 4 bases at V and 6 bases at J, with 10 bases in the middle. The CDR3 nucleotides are TGTGCCAGCAGCTCCCCCCATACCAATGAGCAGTTCTTC. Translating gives CASSSPHTNEQFF.

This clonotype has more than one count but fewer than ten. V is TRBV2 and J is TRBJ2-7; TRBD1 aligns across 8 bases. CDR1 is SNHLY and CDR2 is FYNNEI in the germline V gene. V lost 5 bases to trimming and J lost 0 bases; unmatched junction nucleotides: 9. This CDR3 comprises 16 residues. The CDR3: CASSSVDRVSSYEQYF. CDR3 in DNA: TGTGCCAGCAGTTCCGTGGACAGGGTCTCCTCCTACGAGCAGTACTTC.

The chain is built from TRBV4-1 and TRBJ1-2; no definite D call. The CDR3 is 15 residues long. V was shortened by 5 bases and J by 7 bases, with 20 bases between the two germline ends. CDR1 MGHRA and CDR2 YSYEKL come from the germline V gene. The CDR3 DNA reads TGCGCCAGCAGCGATAGGGTGGTCACGGGCTTTGGCTACACCTTC. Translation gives CASSDRVVTGFGYTF.